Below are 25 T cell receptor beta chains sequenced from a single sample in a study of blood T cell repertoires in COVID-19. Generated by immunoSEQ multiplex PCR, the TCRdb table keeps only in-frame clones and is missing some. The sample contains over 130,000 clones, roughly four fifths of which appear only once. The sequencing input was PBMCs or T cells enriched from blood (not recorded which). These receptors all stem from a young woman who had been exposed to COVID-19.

CDR3 in amino acids: CASSFSTAYYEKLFF. CDR3 bases: TGTGCCAGCAGTTTCTCGACAGCTTATTATGAAAAACTGTTTTTT. J is TRBJ1-4 and V is TRBV28; maybe TRBD1 (5 bases). The germline V gene encodes CDR1 MDHEN and CDR2 SYDVKM. The CDR3 is 15 amino acids. Trimming stripped 3 bases from V and 6 bases from J, with 14 bases between.

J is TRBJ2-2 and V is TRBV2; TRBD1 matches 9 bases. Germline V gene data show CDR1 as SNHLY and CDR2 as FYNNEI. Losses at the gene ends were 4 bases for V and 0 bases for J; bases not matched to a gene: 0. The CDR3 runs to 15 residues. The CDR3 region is CASSGQGANTGELFF. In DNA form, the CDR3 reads TGTGCCAGCAGTGGACAGGGGGCGAACACCGGGGAGCTGTTTTTT.

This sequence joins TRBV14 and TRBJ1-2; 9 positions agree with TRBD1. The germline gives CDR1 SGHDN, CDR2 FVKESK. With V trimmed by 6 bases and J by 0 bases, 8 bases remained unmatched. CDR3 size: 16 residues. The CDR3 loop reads CASSLEGTGTNYGYTF. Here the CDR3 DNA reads TGTGCCAGCAGTCTAGAAGGGACAGGGACTAACTATGGCTACACCTTC. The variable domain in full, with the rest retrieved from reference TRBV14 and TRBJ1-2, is EAGVTQFPSHSVIEKGQTVTLRCDPISGHDNLYWYRRVMGKEIKFLLHFVKESKQDESGMPNNRFLAERTGGTYSTLKVQPAELEDSGVYFCASSLEGTGTNYGYTFGSGTRLTVV.

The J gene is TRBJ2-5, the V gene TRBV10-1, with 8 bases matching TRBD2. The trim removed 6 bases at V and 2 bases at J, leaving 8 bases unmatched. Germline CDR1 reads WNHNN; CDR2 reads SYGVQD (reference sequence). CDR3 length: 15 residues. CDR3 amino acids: CASSRSLAEQETQYF. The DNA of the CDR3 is TGCGCCAGCAGCCGGTCACTAGCGGAGCAAGAGACCCAGTACTTC.

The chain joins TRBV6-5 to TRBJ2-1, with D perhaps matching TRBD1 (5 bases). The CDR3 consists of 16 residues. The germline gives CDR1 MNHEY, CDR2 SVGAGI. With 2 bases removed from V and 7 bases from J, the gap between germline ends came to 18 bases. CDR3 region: CASSYKRTQPLNEQFF. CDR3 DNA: TGTGCCAGCAGTTACAAAAGGACACAACCCCTTAATGAGCAGTTCTTC.

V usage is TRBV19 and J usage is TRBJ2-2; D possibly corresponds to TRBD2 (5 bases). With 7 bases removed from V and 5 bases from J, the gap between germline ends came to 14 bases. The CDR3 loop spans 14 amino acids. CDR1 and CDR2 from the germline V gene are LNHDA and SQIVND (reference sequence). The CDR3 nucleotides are TGTGCCAGTACTCCCGAGGGAGCGACCGGGGAGCTGTTTTTT. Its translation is CASTPEGATGELFF.

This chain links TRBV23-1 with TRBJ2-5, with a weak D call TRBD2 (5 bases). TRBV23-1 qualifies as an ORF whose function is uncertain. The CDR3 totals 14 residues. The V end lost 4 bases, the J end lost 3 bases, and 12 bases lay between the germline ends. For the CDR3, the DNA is TGCGCCAGCAGTCTTAAGGACGGGGAAGAGACCCAGTACTTC. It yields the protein CASSLKDGEETQYF.

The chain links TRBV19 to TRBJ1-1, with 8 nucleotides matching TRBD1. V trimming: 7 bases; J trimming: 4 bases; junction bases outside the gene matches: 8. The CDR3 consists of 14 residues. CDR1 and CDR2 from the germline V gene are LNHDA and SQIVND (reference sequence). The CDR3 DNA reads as TGTGCCAGTACCCGAATACAGGGGGGCACTGAAGCTTTCTTT. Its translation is CASTRIQGGTEAFF. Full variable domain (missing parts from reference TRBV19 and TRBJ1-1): DGGITQSPKYLFRKEGQNVTLSCEQNLNHDAMYWYRQDPGQGLRLIYYSQIVNDFQKGDIAEGYSVSREKKESFPLTVTSAQKNPTAFYLCASTRIQGGTEAFFGQGTRLTVV.

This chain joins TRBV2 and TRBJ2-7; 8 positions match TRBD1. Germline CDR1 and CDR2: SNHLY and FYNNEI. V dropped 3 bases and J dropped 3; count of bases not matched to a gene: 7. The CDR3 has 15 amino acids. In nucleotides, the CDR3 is TGTGCCAGCAGTGATTCGTCGACAGGGGACTACGAGCAGTACTTC. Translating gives CASSDSSTGDYEQYF.

CDR3 DNA: TGTGCCAGCAGCGAGGATACAGGGACAGACCTATTTTATGAGCAGTACTTC. Protein product: CASSEDTGTDLFYEQYF. The gene calls are TRBV9 and TRBJ2-7, with 7 bases lining up with TRBD1. Germline V gives CDR1 SGDLS, CDR2 YYNGEE. The CDR3 is made up of 17 amino acids. The trim removed 3 bases at V and 7 bases at J, leaving 19 bases unmatched.

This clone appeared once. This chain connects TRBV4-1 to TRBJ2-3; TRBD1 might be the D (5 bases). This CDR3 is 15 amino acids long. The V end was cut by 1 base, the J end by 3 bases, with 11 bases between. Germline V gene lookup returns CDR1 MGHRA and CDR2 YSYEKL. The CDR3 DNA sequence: TGCGCCAGCAGCCAAGGCCAGGGCCTGACAGATACGCAGTATTTT. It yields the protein CASSQGQGLTDTQYF.

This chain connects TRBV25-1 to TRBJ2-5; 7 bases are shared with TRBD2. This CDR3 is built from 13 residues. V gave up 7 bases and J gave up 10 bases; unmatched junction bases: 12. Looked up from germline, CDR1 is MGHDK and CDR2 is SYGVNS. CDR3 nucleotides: TGTGCCAGCACCTTCACGGGGGGTGGCGACCAGTACTTC. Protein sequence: CASTFTGGGDQYF.

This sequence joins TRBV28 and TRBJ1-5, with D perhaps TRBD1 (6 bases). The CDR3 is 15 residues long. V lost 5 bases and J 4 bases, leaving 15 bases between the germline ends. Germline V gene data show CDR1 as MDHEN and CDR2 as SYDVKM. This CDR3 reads CASSADRLINQPQHF. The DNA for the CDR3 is TGTGCCAGCAGTGCCGACAGGTTGATTAATCAGCCCCAGCATTTT.

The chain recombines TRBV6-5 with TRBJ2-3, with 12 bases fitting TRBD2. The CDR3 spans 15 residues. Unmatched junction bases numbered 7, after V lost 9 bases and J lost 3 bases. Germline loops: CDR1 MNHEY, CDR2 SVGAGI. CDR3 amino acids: CARASGRAGTDTQYF. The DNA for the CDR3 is TGTGCCAGGGCTAGCGGGAGGGCGGGTACAGATACGCAGTATTTT.

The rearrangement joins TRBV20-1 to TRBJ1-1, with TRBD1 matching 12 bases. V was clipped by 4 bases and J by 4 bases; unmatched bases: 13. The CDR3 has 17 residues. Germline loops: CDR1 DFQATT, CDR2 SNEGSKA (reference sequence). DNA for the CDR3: TGCAGTGCTATTGACCCATCGGGACAGGGGGCGAGCACTGAAGCTTTCTTT. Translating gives CSAIDPSGQGASTEAFF.

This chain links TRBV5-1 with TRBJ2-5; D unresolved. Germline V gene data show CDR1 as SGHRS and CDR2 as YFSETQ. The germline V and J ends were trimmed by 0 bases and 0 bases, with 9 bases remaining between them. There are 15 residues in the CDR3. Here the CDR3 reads CASSLAGPYQETQYF. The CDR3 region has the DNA TGCGCCAGCAGCTTGGCAGGCCCGTACCAAGAGACCCAGTACTTC.

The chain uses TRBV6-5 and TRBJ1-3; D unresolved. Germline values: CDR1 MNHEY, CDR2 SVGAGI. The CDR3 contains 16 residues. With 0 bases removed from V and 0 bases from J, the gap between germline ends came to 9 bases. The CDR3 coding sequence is TGTGCCAGCAGTTACTCTACGACACTCTCTGGAAACACCATATATTTT. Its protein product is CASSYSTTLSGNTIYF.

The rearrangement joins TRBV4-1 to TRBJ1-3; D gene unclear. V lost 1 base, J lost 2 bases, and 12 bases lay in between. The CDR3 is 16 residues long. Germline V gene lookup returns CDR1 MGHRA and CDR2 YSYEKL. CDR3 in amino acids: CASSQAHRSTGNTIYF. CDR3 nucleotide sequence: TGCGCCAGCAGCCAAGCTCATCGGTCGACTGGAAACACCATATATTTT.

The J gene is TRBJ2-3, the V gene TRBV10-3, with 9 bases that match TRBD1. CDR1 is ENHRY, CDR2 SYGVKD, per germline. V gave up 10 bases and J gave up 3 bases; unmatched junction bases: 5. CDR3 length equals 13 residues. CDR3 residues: CATRDRATDTQYF. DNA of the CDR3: TGTGCCACCCGGGACAGGGCGACAGATACGCAGTATTTT.

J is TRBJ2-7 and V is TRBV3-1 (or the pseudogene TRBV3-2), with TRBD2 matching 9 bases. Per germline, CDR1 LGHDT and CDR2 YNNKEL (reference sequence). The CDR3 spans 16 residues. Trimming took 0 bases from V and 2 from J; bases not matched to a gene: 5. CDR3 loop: CASSQESGLAPYEQYF. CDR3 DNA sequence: TGTGCCAGCAGCCAAGAGTCAGGACTAGCGCCCTACGAGCAGTACTTC.

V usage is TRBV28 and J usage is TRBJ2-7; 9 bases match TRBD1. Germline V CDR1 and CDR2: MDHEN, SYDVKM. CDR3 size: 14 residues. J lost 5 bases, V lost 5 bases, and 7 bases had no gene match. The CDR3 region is CASSATGGLDEQYF. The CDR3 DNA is TGTGCCAGCAGTGCGACAGGGGGTTTGGACGAGCAGTACTTC.

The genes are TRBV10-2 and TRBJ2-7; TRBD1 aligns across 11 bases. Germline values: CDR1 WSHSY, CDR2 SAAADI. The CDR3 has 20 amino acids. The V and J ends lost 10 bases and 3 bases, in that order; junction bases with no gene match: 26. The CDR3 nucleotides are TGCGCCACCAAGGCCTTCTGGACAGGGGGCCTCGCGGGAGGCCTCTACGAGCAGTACTTC. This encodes CATKAFWTGGLAGGLYEQYF.

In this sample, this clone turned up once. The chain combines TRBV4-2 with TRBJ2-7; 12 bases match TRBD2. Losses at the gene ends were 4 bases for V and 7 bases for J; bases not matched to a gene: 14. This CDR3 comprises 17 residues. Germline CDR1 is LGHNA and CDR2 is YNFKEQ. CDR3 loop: CASSPPFASGRASEQYF. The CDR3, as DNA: TGTGCCAGCAGCCCACCATTTGCTAGCGGGAGGGCCTCTGAGCAGTACTTC.

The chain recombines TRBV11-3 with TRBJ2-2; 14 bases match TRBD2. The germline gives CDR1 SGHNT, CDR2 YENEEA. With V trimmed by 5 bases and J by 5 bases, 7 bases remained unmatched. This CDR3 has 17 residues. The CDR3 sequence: CASSVGGLAGDTGELFF. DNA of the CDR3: TGTGCCAGCAGCGTAGGGGGACTAGCGGGAGATACCGGGGAGCTGTTTTTT.

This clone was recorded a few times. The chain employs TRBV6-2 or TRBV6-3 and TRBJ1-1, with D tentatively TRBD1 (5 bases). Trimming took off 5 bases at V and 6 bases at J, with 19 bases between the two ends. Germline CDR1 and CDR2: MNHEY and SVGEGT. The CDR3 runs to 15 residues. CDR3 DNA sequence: TGTGCCAGCAGTACCGGAGGGGCCGGTATCGCTGAAGCTTTCTTT. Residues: CASSTGGAGIAEAFF.